This T cell receptor (beta chain) emerged from a study of CD8 T cell repertoires and HIV-1 epitope variants. Study-wide context: Enriched T cells were co-cultured with equal autologous T cell-negative cells. Study-wide results and limits: Only beta chains were identified, marking proliferation to antigen, not function.

This clone is labeled as large (0.1 to 1%). Its antigen is not known. Data came from immunoSEQ multiplex PCR; TCRdb stores just in-frame clones and leaves some out. In the table there are around 2,000 clones, around 71% of which are singletons. This sequence originates from a male donor with HIV. Specimen: cultured CD8+ T cells derived from PBMCs.

The CDR3 nucleotides read TGTGCCAGCAGCTTAGACGGTGCCAGTGAGCAGTTCTTC. It is translated as CASSLDGASEQFF. The chain couples TRBV7-2 to TRBJ2-1; D is undetermined. Between the trimmed V and J ends, which lost 1 base and 9 bases, there was a span of 10 bases. Germline CDR1 is SGHTA and CDR2 is FQGNSA. The CDR3 runs 13 residues.